This TCR beta chain was identified in a study of PD-1 blockade in classical Hodgkin lymphoma. Each patient's relapse followed autologous stem cell transplantation, and brentuximab vedotin exposure varied. Starting with thawed PBMCs, CD4+ T cells were purified by magnetic negative selection. Method: immunoSEQ multiplex PCR; TCRdb's copy keeps in-frame clones and lacks some. This table holds about 35,000 clones, approximately 92% found once. As for this clone: Antigen specificity is unknown.

Regarding the study as a whole: The diversity seen at baseline in complete responders resembled that of newly diagnosed patients. When nivolumab was started under 1 year after ASCT, patients were excluded. Diminished baseline TCR diversity has been reported in newly diagnosed patients relative to healthy donors.

There are 12 residues in the CDR3. V shed 5 bases and J shed 3 bases, with 7 bases lying between them. CDR1 and CDR2 (germline): SGHAT, FQDESV (reference sequence). The source is a human donor with classical Hodgkin lymphoma. This material consisted of CD4+ T cells from blood, taken at baseline. This rearrangement joins TRBV11-1 to TRBJ1-1; D unclear. The CDR3 reads CASSRRYTEAFF. The CDR3 nucleotides read TGTGCCAGCAGCCGGCGGTACACTGAAGCTTTCTTT.